A single sample gave rise to the 32 T cell receptor beta chains below, sequenced in a study of blood T cell repertoires in COVID-19. The data were produced by immunoSEQ multiplex PCR, yet TCRdb's version contains in-frame clones alone and is incomplete. The table records around 72,000 clones, around four fifths of them present only once. Input material: peripheral blood. All receptors derive from a woman aged 55-75 years with acute or convalescent COVID-19.

J is TRBJ1-2 and V is TRBV3-1 (or the pseudogene TRBV3-2); 9 bases align to TRBD1. Germline V CDR1 and CDR2: LGHDT, YNNKEL (reference sequence). CDR3 size: 14 residues. V lost 2 bases, J lost 7 bases, and 5 bases stayed unmatched. The CDR3, as DNA: TGTGCCAGCAGCCAAACAGGGGGCGCAGGTGGCTACACCTTC. It yields the protein CASSQTGGAGGYTF.

This chain links TRBV28 with TRBJ2-5; TRBD1 agrees at 7 bases. Germline lookup yields CDR1 MDHEN and CDR2 SYDVKM. Trimming removed 7 bases from V and 5 bases from J; junction bases left unmatched: 10. The CDR3 spans 14 residues. The CDR3 reads CASTSGGDVETQYF. The CDR3 DNA is TGTGCCAGCACCTCAGGGGGAGACGTGGAGACCCAGTACTTC.

This clone was observed a single time. DNA of the CDR3: TGTGCCAGCGGAGATGGCACTGAAGCTTTCTTT. Protein: CASGDGTEAFF. V and J are TRBV9 and TRBJ1-1; no definite D call. V was shortened by 7 bases and J by 4 bases, with 8 bases between the two germline ends. The CDR3 runs to 11 residues. Germline V gives CDR1 SGDLS, CDR2 YYNGEE.

This clone was seen more than once but under ten times. This chain joins TRBV3-1 (or the pseudogene TRBV3-2) and TRBJ1-2, with 7 positions matching TRBD1. CDR1 is LGHDT and CDR2 is YNNKEL in the germline V gene (reference sequence). CDR3 size: 14 residues. With 2 bases clipped from V and 2 bases from J, the junction kept 2 bases outside the gene matches. The CDR3 protein is CASSQRGQNYGYTF. CDR3 sequence (DNA): TGTGCCAGCAGCCAACGGGGACAGAACTATGGCTACACCTTC.

A single count supports this clone. V gene TRBV3-1 (or the pseudogene TRBV3-2) combines with J gene TRBJ2-5, with 7 bases aligning to TRBD1. The CDR3 spans 14 residues. V dropped 4 bases and J dropped 5; count of bases not matched to a gene: 7. CDR1 and CDR2 from the germline V gene are LGHDT and YNNKEL (reference sequence). The CDR3, as DNA: TGTGCCAGCAGCCTTATACAGGGGCGGGAGACCCAGTACTTC. Amino acids: CASSLIQGRETQYF.

Of note for this clone: This same CDR3 is encoded by further DNA sequences in the sample. The rearrangement uses TRBV2 and TRBJ1-5; D is ambiguous. There are 15 residues in the CDR3. V was shortened by 4 bases and J by 2 bases, with 12 bases between the two germline ends. CDR1 is SNHLY, CDR2 FYNNEI, per germline. This chain's CDR3 is CASSGDSLGNQPQHF. CDR3 in DNA: TGTGCCAGCAGTGGCGATTCTCTTGGCAATCAGCCCCAGCATTTT.

This rearrangement joins TRBV29-1 to TRBJ1-2; 7 bases are a match to TRBD1. V dropped 3 bases and J dropped 5; count of bases not matched to a gene: 6. The CDR3 is 13 amino acids. The germline CDR1 and CDR2 sequences are SQVTM and ANQGSEA. CDR3 in amino acids: CSVDGGQRYGYTF. CDR3 nucleotide sequence: TGCAGCGTTGACGGGGGACAGCGTTATGGCTACACCTTC.

The rearrangement uses TRBV5-8 and TRBJ2-3, with D tentatively TRBD2 (6 bases). The CDR3 spans 16 residues. CDR1 and CDR2 (germline): SGHTS, YDEGEE. Trimming shortened V by 2 bases and J by 6 bases, and 19 bases separated the two germline ends. The CDR3 bases are TGTGCCAGCAGCTTTCGGACTATGTGTTCGTGGGATACGCAGTATTTT. It translates to CASSFRTMCSWDTQYF.

The chain recombines TRBV28 with TRBJ1-2, with TRBD1 matching 7 bases. The CDR3 extends over 14 amino acids. V lost 7 bases, J lost 3 bases, and 8 bases stayed unmatched. Germline loops: CDR1 MDHEN, CDR2 SYDVKM. The CDR3: CASNPGTADYGYTF. The CDR3 DNA follows: TGTGCCAGCAACCCCGGGACAGCGGACTATGGCTACACCTTC.

In this sample, this clone turned up once. The rearrangement uses TRBV3-1 (or the pseudogene TRBV3-2) and TRBJ2-5; 10 positions match TRBD2. The germline CDR1 and CDR2 sequences are LGHDT and YNNKEL (reference sequence). CDR3 length: 19 amino acids. The trim removed 1 base at V and 4 bases at J, leaving 15 bases unmatched. CDR3 loop: CASSQVGSGGAFVPETQYF. The CDR3 DNA reads as TGTGCCAGCAGCCAAGTTGGGAGCGGGGGGGCTTTCGTCCCAGAGACCCAGTACTTC.

The chain recombines TRBV15 with TRBJ1-4, with D tentatively TRBD1 (5 bases). Trimming removed 1 base at V and 0 bases at J, with 9 bases between. Per germline, CDR1 LNHNV and CDR2 YYDKDF (reference sequence). This CDR3 has 16 residues. CDR3 in amino acids: CATSRAHRTTNEKLFF. CDR3 coding DNA: TGTGCCACCAGCAGAGCGCACAGGACAACTAATGAAAAACTGTTTTTT. Variable domain in full (rest from reference TRBV15 and TRBJ1-4): DAMVIQNPRYQVTQFGKPVTLSCSQTLNHNVMYWYQQKSSQAPKLLFHYYDKDFNNEADTPDNFQSRRPNTSFCFLDIRSPGLGDTAMYLCATSRAHRTTNEKLFFGSGTQLSVL.

The CDR3 nucleotides are TGTGCCAGCAGTGAATTGGGACACGGGACCTACGAGCAGTACTTC. Its protein is CASSELGHGTYEQYF. The chain uses TRBV2 and TRBJ2-7, with a weak D call TRBD1 (6 bases). Trimming stripped 2 bases from V and 2 bases from J, with 13 bases between. The CDR3 contains 15 residues. From germline, CDR1 is SNHLY and CDR2 FYNNEI.

The V gene is TRBV2, the J gene TRBJ1-2, with a weak D call TRBD1 (5 bases). This CDR3 comprises 14 residues. The germline V gene has CDR1 SNHLY and CDR2 FYNNEI. V lost 7 bases and J lost 0, with 12 bases in between. This CDR3 reads CASKPTEANYGYTF. DNA of the CDR3: TGTGCCAGCAAGCCGACAGAAGCTAACTATGGCTACACCTTC.

This rearrangement joins TRBV5-8 to TRBJ1-2; maybe TRBD1 (5 bases). Germline V lookup: CDR1 SGHTS, CDR2 YDEGEE. V was shortened by 4 bases and J by 6 bases, with 19 bases between the two germline ends. The CDR3 sequence is 15 residues long. The CDR3 protein is CASSSRAQGRDGYTF. The CDR3 coding sequence is TGTGCCAGCAGCAGCCGGGCTCAGGGAAGGGATGGCTACACCTTC.

This clone has only a few counts. This chain uses TRBV5-1 with TRBJ2-1; a possible D gene is TRBD2 (5 bases). CDR1 is SGHRS, CDR2 YFSETQ, per germline. Trimming removed 1 base from V and 3 bases from J, with 11 bases in between. CDR3 size: 15 residues. CDR3 residues: CASSLPETSYNEQFF. The CDR3 DNA follows: TGCGCCAGCAGCTTGCCTGAAACTAGCTACAATGAGCAGTTCTTC.

This chain joins TRBV5-1 and TRBJ1-3; TRBD1 matches 7 bases. CDR3 size: 16 residues. Losses at the gene ends were 6 bases for V and 2 bases for J; bases not matched to a gene: 11. Germline V gene data show CDR1 as SGHRS and CDR2 as YFSETQ. CDR3: CASTQTDTGAGNTIYF. CDR3 DNA sequence: TGCGCCAGCACGCAAACGGATACAGGGGCTGGAAACACCATATATTTT.

In this sample, this clone turned up a few times. The J gene is TRBJ2-7, the V gene TRBV2; tentative D call: TRBD1 (6 bases). Germline V gene sequence: CDR1 SNHLY, CDR2 FYNNEI. CDR3 length: 14 residues. Between the trimmed V and J ends, which lost 3 bases and 0 bases, there was a span of 9 bases. The CDR3 spells CASSEQGISYEQYF. DNA for the CDR3: TGTGCCAGCAGTGAGCAGGGGATCTCCTACGAGCAGTACTTC.

About this clone itself: Other DNA sequences within the sample encode an identical CDR3. V and J are TRBV27 and TRBJ2-7; perhaps TRBD1 as D (6 bases). V lost 2 bases and J 2 bases, leaving 10 bases between the germline ends. CDR1 and CDR2 from the germline V gene are MNHEY and SMNVEV (reference sequence). The CDR3 has 14 residues. The CDR3, as DNA: TGTGCCAGCAGTTTACAGGGGATACCCTACGAGCAGTACTTC. This gives the protein CASSLQGIPYEQYF.

The chain employs TRBV29-1 and TRBJ1-1; D is undetermined. Germline CDR1 SQVTM, CDR2 ANQGSEA. Trimming cost V 2 bases and J 4 bases, with 11 bases left between them. This CDR3 is built from 13 residues. CDR3 nucleotide sequence: TGCAGCGTTGAATCGGGGATAGGCACTGAAGCTTTCTTT. Residues: CSVESGIGTEAFF.

The chain is built from TRBV6-5 and TRBJ1-2; TRBD1 aligns across 9 bases. CDR1 is MNHEY, CDR2 SVGAGI, per germline. J gave up 3 bases and V 6 bases, and 8 bases lay outside the gene matches. CDR3 length: 15 residues. The CDR3 sequence is CASRRTGDFDYGYTF. As DNA, the CDR3 is TGTGCCAGCAGGAGGACAGGGGATTTCGACTATGGCTACACCTTC.

V and J are TRBV5-1 and TRBJ2-1; 7 bases fit TRBD2. Germline V gene lookup returns CDR1 SGHRS and CDR2 YFSETQ. The CDR3 length is 15 residues. The trim removed 2 bases at V and 5 bases at J, leaving 7 bases unmatched. The CDR3 DNA sequence: TGCGCCAGCAGCTTCGGGCGGGAGCGGGACAATGAGCAGTTCTTC. Its translation is CASSFGRERDNEQFF.

The CDR3 DNA reads TGCGCCAGCAGCCGCGGAGGAGGGCCCCCCACTGAAGCTTTCTTT. It yields the protein CASSRGGGPPTEAFF. The chain links TRBV4-1 to TRBJ1-1; D gene unclear. Between the trimmed V and J ends, which lost 4 bases and 4 bases, there was a span of 16 bases. The CDR3 has 15 residues. CDR1 is MGHRA and CDR2 is YSYEKL in the germline V gene.

The rearrangement links TRBV27 to TRBJ1-1; D is uncertain. The germline V and J ends were trimmed by 2 bases and 3 bases, with 10 bases remaining between them. The CDR3 covers 14 residues. From germline, CDR1 is MNHEY and CDR2 SMNVEV (reference sequence). CDR3 sequence (DNA): TGTGCCAGCAGTTTAGCCTGGGGAGACACTGAAGCTTTCTTT. Its protein is CASSLAWGDTEAFF.

The chain employs TRBV28 and TRBJ2-1; TRBD2 matches at 7 bases. The germline CDR1 and CDR2 sequences are MDHEN and SYDVKM. The CDR3 runs 15 residues. J was trimmed by 3 bases and V by 6 bases; bases with no gene match: 8. The CDR3 loop reads CASRLLSGGYNEQFF. CDR3 bases: TGTGCCAGCAGACTCCTTTCGGGAGGCTACAATGAGCAGTTCTTC.

This chain joins TRBV11-3 and TRBJ2-1; 8 nucleotides match TRBD1. V gave up 5 bases and J gave up 3 bases; unmatched junction bases: 9. This CDR3 is built from 16 residues. The germline V gene encodes CDR1 SGHNT and CDR2 YENEEA. CDR3 amino acids: CASSTDGQGRYNEQFF. The CDR3 nucleotides read TGTGCCAGCAGCACGGACGGACAGGGCCGCTACAATGAGCAGTTCTTC.

The chain uses TRBV3-1 (or the pseudogene TRBV3-2) and TRBJ1-2; D possibly corresponds to TRBD1 (6 bases). The CDR3 extends over 13 amino acids. Germline CDR1 reads LGHDT; CDR2 reads YNNKEL (reference sequence). V lost 4 bases and J 2 bases, leaving 8 bases between the germline ends. CDR3: CASSRQVNYGYTF. In DNA form, the CDR3 reads TGTGCCAGCAGCCGACAGGTAAACTATGGCTACACCTTC.

CDR3 in amino acids: CASSETGVEQYF. CDR3 sequence (DNA): TGCGCCAGCAGCGAGACAGGGGTTGAGCAGTACTTC. The rearrangement uses TRBV5-1 and TRBJ2-7; 8 positions match TRBD1. V lost 4 bases and J lost 7; bases outside the gene matches: 4. CDR1 and CDR2 (germline): SGHRS, YFSETQ. The CDR3 is 12 residues long.

The V call is TRBV4-2, the J call TRBJ2-5, with TRBD2 identical over 11 bases. Germline CDR1 LGHNA, CDR2 YNFKEQ. The V segment lost 1 base and the J segment 2 bases; nucleotides outside the gene matches: 3. CDR3 length: 16 residues. The CDR3 DNA sequence: TGTGCCAGCAGCCAAGCCCTAGCGGGAGGACAAGAGACCCAGTACTTC. Its translation: CASSQALAGGQETQYF.

The rearrangement links TRBV29-1 to TRBJ2-1, with D possibly matching TRBD1 (6 bases). Trimming shortened V by 3 bases and J by 2 bases, and 14 bases separated the two germline ends. This CDR3 contains 15 residues. Germline CDR1 and CDR2: SQVTM and ANQGSEA. This CDR3 is CSVDRGRVPYNEQFF. The CDR3 nucleotides are TGCAGCGTTGACAGGGGTCGTGTTCCCTACAATGAGCAGTTCTTC.

The rearrangement links TRBV5-1 to TRBJ1-2, with 10 positions matching TRBD1. Germline CDR1 and CDR2: SGHRS and YFSETQ. J gave up 6 bases and V 3 bases, and 11 bases lay outside the gene matches. This CDR3 has 16 residues. CDR3 DNA: TGCGCCAGCAGCTCGCCGTTAGGACAGGGGGTGGATGGCTACACCTTC. As protein: CASSSPLGQGVDGYTF.

The chain joins TRBV7-8 to TRBJ1-5, with D perhaps TRBD1 (5 bases). The germline gives CDR1 SGHVS, CDR2 FQNEAQ. V gave up 5 bases and J gave up 5 bases, with 16 bases separating them. CDR3 length: 15 amino acids. The CDR3 here is CASSMRRGTDQPQHF. Here the CDR3 DNA reads TGTGCCAGCAGCATGCGGAGGGGCACGGATCAGCCCCAGCATTTT.

The genes are TRBV7-9 and TRBJ2-1, with D maybe TRBD2 (6 bases). The CDR3 is made up of 14 amino acids. The V and J ends lost 0 bases and 4 bases respectively, with 7 bases between them. Germline CDR1 SEHNR, CDR2 FQNEAQ (reference sequence). CDR3 DNA sequence: TGTGCCAGCAGCTTAGCGGGGGGTTACAATGAGCAGTTCTTC. It is translated as CASSLAGGYNEQFF.